These 29 T cell receptor beta chains share one sample of origin, sequenced in a study of radiation and T cells in renal cell carcinoma. Documented time point: blood 4 weeks post-SBRT, at nephrectomy. Treatment specified: 15 Gy SBRT to primary tumor, nephrectomy 4 weeks later. The table came from immunoSEQ multiplex PCR; TCRdb's copy has only in-frame clones and leaves some out. The data contain about 62,000 clones, 60% to 85% of them singletons. The source material was blood, sampled from a patient whose treatment included radiotherapy and nephrectomy. These receptors were obtained from a man aged 60 to 75 with renal cell carcinoma.

The chain couples TRBV2 to TRBJ2-2, with no clear D. Trimming took 7 bases from V and 6 from J, leaving 9 bases between them. Germline V gene sequence: CDR1 SNHLY, CDR2 FYNNEI. The CDR3 has 12 amino acids. The CDR3 bases are TGTGCCAGCATCCCCGGCGCCGGGGAGCTGTTTTTT. As protein: CASIPGAGELFF.

In this sample, this clone turned up a few times. The chain uses TRBV7-3 and TRBJ1-2; no clear D. The CDR3 consists of 12 residues. Germline values: CDR1 SGHTA, CDR2 FQGTGA. Trimming removed 3 bases at V and 7 bases at J, with 9 bases between. CDR3 nucleotide sequence: TGTGCCAGCAGCTTCGATGGGTTTGGCTACACCTTC. It yields the protein CASSFDGFGYTF.

The CDR3 region has the DNA TGTGCCAGCAGCTTAGCGGTGACCGGGGCCAACGTCCTGACTTTC. It is translated as CASSLAVTGANVLTF. This rearrangement joins TRBV7-6 to TRBJ2-6; D unresolved. Trimming pared 0 bases from V and 4 bases from J, leaving 7 bases between. This CDR3 region has 15 residues. From germline, CDR1 is SGHVS and CDR2 FNYEAQ.

The rearrangement links TRBV5-5 to TRBJ2-7, with D hard to call. V was trimmed by 0 bases and J by 3 bases, leaving 7 bases between them. The germline V gene has CDR1 SGHKS and CDR2 YYEKEE (reference sequence). The CDR3 runs 13 residues. For the CDR3, the DNA is TGTGCCAGCAGCTTGGCGGCAGACTACGAGCAGTACGTC. Translating gives CASSLAADYEQYV.

This clone was seen a single time. The chain recombines TRBV19 with TRBJ2-7; a possible D gene is TRBD1 (6 bases). Germline V gene sequence: CDR1 LNHDA, CDR2 SQIVND (reference sequence). Trimming took 4 bases from V and 4 from J, leaving 11 bases between them. CDR3 length: 13 amino acids. The CDR3 here is CASSTGQTYEQYF. DNA for the CDR3: TGTGCCAGTAGTACAGGACAGACGTACGAGCAGTACTTC.

V and J are TRBV19 and TRBJ2-1, with TRBD1 matching over 8 bases. The CDR3 loop spans 14 amino acids. The V and J ends lost 9 bases and 9 bases, in that order; junction bases with no gene match: 13. The germline V gene encodes CDR1 LNHDA and CDR2 SQIVND (reference sequence). The CDR3 nucleotides are TGTGCCAGCAACCTCCCGGGACAGGCTGTTGAGCAGTTCTTC. Translated, it gives CASNLPGQAVEQFF.

The genes are TRBV5-6 and TRBJ1-1; 7 bases are a match to TRBD1. Unmatched junction bases numbered 4, after V lost 3 bases and J lost 5 bases. The CDR3 has 13 residues. Germline V CDR1 and CDR2: SGHDT, YYEEEE. CDR3 nucleotides: TGTGCCAGCAGCTCGACAGGGTATACTGAAGCTTTCTTT. Translating it yields CASSSTGYTEAFF.

The rearrangement uses TRBV7-9 and TRBJ2-3; the D gene is possibly TRBD2 (6 bases). V dropped 1 base and J dropped 6 bases, with 14 bases sitting between them. This CDR3 is 15 amino acids long. CDR1 and CDR2 from the germline V gene are SEHNR and FQNEAQ (reference sequence). The CDR3 reads CASSLGDSRWDTQYF. As DNA, the CDR3 is TGTGCCAGCAGCTTAGGGGACTCCCGATGGGATACGCAGTATTTT. The variable domain in full, completed from reference TRBV7-9 and TRBJ2-3, reads DTGVSQNPRHKITKRGQNVTFRCDPISEHNRLYWYRQTLGQGPEFLTYFQNEAQLEKSRLLSDRFSAERPKGSFSTLEIQRTEQGDSAMYLCASSLGDSRWDTQYFGPGTRLTVL.

The V call is TRBV18, the J call TRBJ1-4; no clear D gene. Germline CDR1 and CDR2: KGHSH and LQKENI. The CDR3 is made up of 17 amino acids. V was trimmed by 0 bases and J by 8 bases, leaving 19 bases between them. CDR3 sequence reads: CASSPPNSARMEEKLFF. The CDR3 DNA reads as TGTGCCAGCTCACCACCGAATTCCGCAAGAATGGAGGAAAAACTGTTTTTT.

The chain joins TRBV18 to TRBJ2-3, with 11 bases identical to TRBD2. Germline V lookup: CDR1 KGHSH, CDR2 LQKENI. V gave up 6 bases and J gave up 5 bases; unmatched junction bases: 4. There are 14 residues in the CDR3. CDR3 DNA: TGTGCCAGCTCCGGTAGCGGGAGGGGAGATACGCAGTATTTT. It yields the protein CASSGSGRGDTQYF.

This rearrangement joins TRBV7-9 to TRBJ2-5, with D possibly being TRBD1 (6 bases). The tail of the sequence fits TRBJ2-7 better, so the J call may be wrong. The CDR3 runs 15 residues. CDR1 is SEHNR and CDR2 is FQNEAQ in the germline V gene (reference sequence). CDR3 nucleotide sequence: TGTGCCAGCAGCCTGACCGGGACACTGCCCTACGAGCAGTACTTC. It specifies CASSLTGTLPYEQYF.

This clone was counted once. This rearrangement joins TRBV7-2 to TRBJ2-2, with 7 nucleotides matching TRBD2. CDR3 length: 17 residues. Trimming cost V 1 base and J 4 bases; bases outside gene matches: 9. From germline, CDR1 is SGHTA and CDR2 FQGNSA. CDR3 loop: CASSLGGSGGVTGELFF. In DNA form, the CDR3 reads TGTGCCAGCAGCTTAGGAGGTTCGGGGGGAGTCACCGGGGAGCTGTTTTTT.

The chain couples TRBV11-2 to TRBJ2-6; 7 bases line up with TRBD1. CDR1 is SGHAT and CDR2 is FQNNGV in the germline V gene. The CDR3 covers 15 residues. The ends lost 3 bases at V and 2 bases at J; junction bases unmatched: 1. Written as DNA, the CDR3 is TGTGCCAGCAGCTTCACAGGGGCTGGGGCCAACGTCCTGACTTTC. Its protein product is CASSFTGAGANVLTF.

This clone was observed a single time. The chain couples TRBV6-1 to TRBJ2-2; D uncertain. Germline V CDR1 and CDR2: MNHNS, SASEGT. V lost 7 bases, J lost 1 base, and 10 bases lay in between. The CDR3 has 14 residues. The CDR3 bases are TGTGCCAGCACACTGACGGAGAACACCGGGGAGCTGTTTTTT. Translated: CASTLTENTGELFF.

This clone was observed a few times. The chain employs TRBV29-1 and TRBJ1-1; unclear D gene. Trimming took off 4 bases at V and 1 base at J, with 16 bases between the two ends. CDR3 length: 15 amino acids. Germline CDR1 reads SQVTM; CDR2 reads ANQGSEA. The CDR3 is CSVVGLAGRNTEAFF. For the CDR3, the DNA is TGCAGCGTTGTCGGTTTAGCAGGCCGGAACACTGAAGCTTTCTTT.

The gene calls are TRBV30 and TRBJ1-2; 11 bases match TRBD1. The CDR3 consists of 14 residues. Germline V gives CDR1 GTSNPN, CDR2 SVGIG (reference sequence). V lost 2 bases to trimming and J lost 8 bases; unmatched junction nucleotides: 7. The CDR3 DNA follows: TGTGCCTGGAGTAGGGACAGGGGGTCTCGCGGCTACACCTTC. Protein product: CAWSRDRGSRGYTF.

The chain couples TRBV4-1 to TRBJ2-7; D is unclear. The length of the CDR3 is 15 residues. Germline assignment: CDR1 MGHRA and CDR2 YSYEKL. V gave up 4 bases and J gave up 4 bases, with 17 bases separating them. The CDR3 here is CASSLSGGQEYEQYV. The CDR3 DNA follows: TGCGCCAGCAGCCTTTCCGGTGGCCAGGAGTACGAGCAGTACGTC.

This clone was detected ten times or more. The V gene is TRBV7-8, the J gene TRBJ1-2, with 7 bases lining up with TRBD1. This CDR3 region has 16 residues. Looked up from germline, CDR1 is SGHVS and CDR2 is FQNEAQ. V lost 5 bases to trimming and J lost 3 bases; unmatched junction nucleotides: 12. CDR3 protein: CASSPYSGTADYGYTF. The CDR3 DNA reads as TGTGCCAGCAGCCCTTACTCCGGGACAGCTGACTATGGCTACACCTTC.

The chain recombines TRBV6-6 with TRBJ1-1, with 8 bases aligning to TRBD1. The CDR3 sequence is 12 residues long. Trimming took 8 bases from V and 10 from J; bases not matched to a gene: 9. Germline V gene data show CDR1 as MNHNY and CDR2 as SVGAGI (reference sequence). CDR3: CASLGGDRGAFF. In nucleotides, the CDR3 is TGTGCCAGCCTGGGGGGCGACAGGGGAGCTTTCTTT.

The DNA for the CDR3 is TGTGCCAGCAGCTCTGCCTACGAGCAGTACTTC. Translation: CASSSAYEQYF. The rearrangement joins TRBV7-2 to TRBJ2-7; D unclear. This CDR3 comprises 11 residues. CDR1 SGHTA and CDR2 FQGNSA come from the germline V gene. Trimming left V 4 bases short and J 2 bases short, with 3 bases between.

The V and J genes are TRBV30 and TRBJ2-7; no clear D gene. Looked up from germline, CDR1 is GTSNPN and CDR2 is SVGIG (reference sequence). The CDR3 runs 12 residues. V was shortened by 3 bases and J by 0 bases, with 6 bases between the two germline ends. The CDR3 here is CAWSVISYEQYF. CDR3 nucleotide sequence: TGTGCCTGGAGCGTGATCTCCTACGAGCAGTACTTC.

This sequence joins TRBV18 and TRBJ1-5; no firm D call. V lost 3 bases and J lost 3, with 12 bases in between. The length of the CDR3 is 15 residues. The germline CDR1 and CDR2 sequences are KGHSH and LQKENI. CDR3 sequence: CASSPGTADNQPQHF. The CDR3 nucleotides are TGTGCCAGCTCACCCGGAACAGCAGACAATCAGCCCCAGCATTTT.

The chain employs TRBV29-1 and TRBJ2-4; TRBD1 is a possible D gene (6 bases). The CDR3 totals 13 residues. In germline, CDR1 is SQVTM, CDR2 ANQGSEA. The ends were cut back, 7 bases at V and 7 bases at J, with 17 bases in the middle. The CDR3, as DNA: TGCAGCGCCAGACAGGCCCGCGGGAACATTCAGTACTTC. Residues: CSARQARGNIQYF.

The V gene is TRBV5-1, the J gene TRBJ2-5; no definite D call. Matching the DNA end better, TRBJ2-7 makes the J call doubtful. The CDR3 contains 13 residues. Germline-derived CDR1 and CDR2 are SGHRS and YFSETQ. The CDR3, as DNA: TGCGCCAGCAGCTTTATGGAAGGCTACGAGCAGTACTTC. Its protein product is CASSFMEGYEQYF.

The J gene is TRBJ1-1, the V gene TRBV27, with D perhaps matching TRBD1 (6 bases). The CDR3 runs to 11 residues. Germline loops: CDR1 MNHEY, CDR2 SMNVEV (reference sequence). Trimming took off 8 bases at V and 8 bases at J, with 12 bases between the two ends. The CDR3 spells CASHGGREAFF. The DNA of the CDR3 is TGTGCCAGCCATGGGGGGCGAGAAGCTTTCTTT.

J is TRBJ2-5 and V is TRBV11-3; no reliable D call. Germline V gives CDR1 SGHNT, CDR2 YENEEA. CDR3 length: 13 amino acids. V dropped 4 bases and J dropped 5 bases, with 11 bases sitting between them. CDR3 in DNA: TGTGCCAGCAGCTCCCCGGGCAGGGAGACCCAGTACTTC. Protein sequence: CASSSPGRETQYF.

The chain links TRBV6-1 to TRBJ2-1, with D maybe TRBD2 (6 bases). This CDR3 is 14 amino acids long. Per the germline V gene, CDR1 is MNHNS and CDR2 is SASEGT. Trimming left V 0 bases short and J 8 bases short, with 11 bases between. CDR3 sequence (DNA): TGTGCCAGCAGTGAAGCGGGAGGTGGGGATGAGCAGTTCTTC. Protein: CASSEAGGGDEQFF.

This clone was detected only once. V usage is TRBV7-9 and J usage is TRBJ2-2; unclear D gene. CDR3 length equals 14 residues. Trimming cost V 5 bases and J 0 bases, with 7 bases left between them. Germline lookup yields CDR1 SEHNR and CDR2 FQNEAQ (reference sequence). CDR3: CASSVGPNTGELFF. CDR3 sequence (DNA): TGTGCCAGCAGCGTCGGGCCGAACACCGGGGAGCTGTTTTTT. The full variable domain, its missing parts supplied by reference TRBV7-9 and TRBJ2-2, is DTGVSQNPRHKITKRGQNVTFRCDPISEHNRLYWYRQTLGQGPEFLTYFQNEAQLEKSRLLSDRFSAERPKGSFSTLEIQRTEQGDSAMYLCASSVGPNTGELFFGEGSRLTVL.

V usage is TRBV18 and J usage is TRBJ1-1, with D unclear. V dropped 2 bases and J dropped 3 bases, with 7 bases sitting between them. The germline V gene encodes CDR1 KGHSH and CDR2 LQKENI. This CDR3 is built from 13 residues. CDR3 region: CASSPNEDTEAFF. For the CDR3, the DNA is TGTGCCAGCTCACCAAACGAGGACACTGAAGCTTTCTTT. The entire variable domain, with the rest obtained from reference TRBV18 and TRBJ1-1, is as follows: NAGVMQNPRHLVRRRGQEARLRCSPMKGHSHVYWYRQLPEEGLKFMVYLQKENIIDESGMPKERFSAEFPKEGPSILRIQQVVRGDSAAYFCASSPNEDTEAFFGQGTRLTVV.